This T cell receptor beta chain was captured by sequencing in a study of Ad26.COV2.S vaccination and SARS-CoV-2 variants. General study findings and limits: Non-spike TCR breadth did not differ much between vaccine and placebo recipients. Assessments of TCR breadth and depth may have underestimated the total T cell responses. Considerable breadth of spike-specific CD8+ and CD4+ T cell responses has reportedly been documented following vaccination.

The CDR3 runs to 13 residues. The germline V gene has CDR1 SQVTM and CDR2 ANQGSEA. Trimming at V came to 3 bases and at J to 2 bases, leaving 0 bases not matched to a gene. Clones were read by immunoSEQ multiplex PCR, and TCRdb kept only the in-frame ones, dropping some. This sample has approximately 340,000 clones, with about 90% found just once. A note on this clone: Its specificity is unknown.

The material sequenced was peripheral blood, taken after recovery from COVID-19. This clonotype was obtained from a human donor who had recovered from COVID-19. This chain uses TRBV29-1 with TRBJ2-1; TRBD2 matches at 8 bases. The CDR3: CSVDGGAYNEQFF. DNA of the CDR3: TGCAGCGTTGACGGGGGGGCCTACAATGAGCAGTTCTTC.